This is a list of T cell receptor beta chains from one sample in a study of T cell clonotyping in hematopoietic cell transplantation. Here immunoSEQ multiplex PCR was the method, and the copy in TCRdb shows in-frame clones only, minus some. In the table there are roughly 44,000 clones, around 95% of which are singletons. Input material: peripheral blood mononuclear cells. The receptors were sampled from a man younger than 40 in good health. Some clones in this sample may be carry-over from other donors' samples. Both conserved end residues are part of each CDR3. D genes are given only for firm matches. A clone size is listed for some rows: how often the clone was seen (once, few, many), or a class if it is expanded.

>-|TRBJ2-2|TRBV5-1|-
CASSLEAAIQVAGTGELFF
TGCGCCAGCAGCTTGGAGGCAGCCATCCAGGTAGCTGGCACCGGGGAGCTGTTTTTT
>-|TRBJ2-4|TRBV18|TRBD1
CASSLPGQNQNIQYF
TGTGCCAGCTCGCTCCCGGGACAGAACCAAAACATTCAGTACTTC
>-|TRBJ2-7|TRBV7-6|-
CASSPLRSSYEQYF
TGTGCCAGCAGCCCGTTGCGGTCGTCCTACGAGCAGTACTTC
>-|TRBJ2-4|TRBV5-6|TRBD2
CASSLWREGVKNIQYF
TGTGCCAGCAGCTTGTGGCGGGAGGGAGTCAAAAACATTCAGTACTTC
>-|TRBJ2-3|TRBV11-2|TRBD2
CASSLGGGSTDTQYF
TGTGCCAGCAGCTTAGGGGGAGGGAGCACAGATACGCAGTATTTT
>-|TRBJ1-5|TRBV19|TRBD1
CASSPDRVNQPQHF
TGTGCCAGTAGTCCCGACAGGGTCAATCAGCCCCAGCATTTT
>-|TRBJ2-7|TRBV5-1|TRBD2
CASSWTLAGDSYEQYF
TGCGCCAGCAGCTGGACACTAGCGGGAGATTCCTACGAGCAGTACTTC
>-|TRBJ2-3|TRBV7-7|-
CASSPRPGASADTQYF
TGTGCCAGCAGCCCCCGACCGGGGGCCTCCGCAGATACGCAGTATTTT
>-|TRBJ1-6|TRBV5-1|-
CASSLDRRNSPLHF
TGCGCCAGCAGCTTGGACAGGCGTAATTCACCCCTCCACTTT
>-|TRBJ1-4|TRBV6-5|-
CASSTPGEKLFF
TGTGCCAGCAGTACCCCCGGAGAAAAACTGTTTTTT
>few|TRBJ2-7|TRBV29-1|TRBD1
CSVEETGGSEQYF
TGCAGCGTTGAAGAGACAGGGGGTAGCGAGCAGTACTTC
>-|TRBJ2-2|TRBV7-8|TRBD2
CASSLVRVSPAGATGELFF
TGTGCCAGCAGCTTAGTGAGGGTTTCGCCAGCGGGAGCGACCGGGGAGCTGTTTTTT
>-|TRBJ2-5|TRBV7-6|TRBD2
CASSLLAGDTTQYF
TGTGCCAGCAGCCTACTAGCGGGAGATACGACCCAGTACTTC
>-|TRBJ1-1|TRBV11-2|-
CASSLERFSEAFF
TGTGCCAGCAGCTTAGAACGTTTTTCTGAAGCTTTCTTT
>-|TRBJ2-5|TRBV5-4|TRBD1
CASSSGDRRETQYF
TGTGCCAGCAGCTCCGGGGACAGAAGAGAGACCCAGTACTTC
>-|TRBJ1-6|TRBV5-4|-
CASSSPGQSSSPLHF
TGTGCCAGCAGCTCACCCGGACAGTCTTCTTCACCCCTCCACTTT
>-|TRBJ2-2|TRBV6-1|-
CASSWHTGELFF
TGTGCCAGCTCCTGGCACACCGGGGAGCTGTTTTTT
>-|TRBJ2-3|TRBV29-1|TRBD2
CSVAGLAGRTDTQYF
TGCAGCGTTGCCGGACTAGCGGGGCGCACAGATACGCAGTATTTT
>-|TRBJ1-4|TRBV4-3|-
CASSQDVGSGTGTTKLFF
TGCGCCAGCAGCCAAGATGTGGGGAGTGGGACCGGGACTACAAAACTGTTTTTT
>-|TRBJ2-2|TRBV25-1|-
CASGRQTGELFF
TGTGCCAGCGGGAGACAGACCGGGGAGCTGTTTTTT
>-|TRBJ2-2|TRBV5-1|TRBD1
CASSYKTDRGTPRELFF
TGCGCCAGCAGCTATAAAACTGACAGGGGGACCCCCCGGGAGCTGTTTTTT
>-|TRBJ2-5|TRBV5-1|-
CASSLGGGETQYF
TGCGCCAGCAGCTTGGGAGGGGGTGAGACCCAGTACTTC
>-|TRBJ2-2|TRBV7-9|-
CASSLTTGTGELFF
TGTGCCAGCAGCTTGACCACCGGCACCGGGGAGCTGTTTTTT
>-|TRBJ2-1|TRBV11-3|-
CASSLGATAYNEQFF
TGTGCCAGCAGCTTAGGTGCGACAGCTTACAATGAGCAGTTCTTC
>once|TRBJ2-5|TRBV19|TRBD2
CASSQGGGASETQYF
TGTGCCAGTAGTCAGGGCGGGGGGGCCTCGGAGACCCAGTACTTC
>-|TRBJ2-6|TRBV6-1|-
CASRDPGANVLTF
TGTGCCAGCCGCGACCCTGGGGCCAACGTCCTGACTTTC
>-|TRBJ2-5|TRBV7-9|TRBD1
CASSLDRVLKETQYF
TGTGCCAGCAGCCTAGACAGGGTTCTGAAAGAGACCCAGTACTTC
>-|TRBJ2-5|TRBV7-2|TRBD1
CASSLGPGQGQETQYF
TGTGCCAGCAGCTTAGGGCCGGGACAGGGGCAGGAGACCCAGTACTTC
>-|TRBJ2-7|TRBV6-5|-
CASSPQGPLYEQYF
TGTGCCAGCAGTCCACAGGGCCCACTCTACGAGCAGTACTTC
>-|TRBJ1-2|TRBV6-1|-
CASSEIGQGLGYGYTF
TGTGCCAGCAGTGAAATAGGTCAGGGTCTTGGCTATGGCTACACCTTC
>-|TRBJ1-1|TRBV6-5|-
CASSLSSLFEAFF
TGTGCCAGCAGTCTCTCCAGTCTCTTTGAAGCTTTCTTT
>-|TRBJ2-7|TRBV5-6|TRBD1
CASSFPGTGSYEQYF
TGTGCCAGCAGCTTCCCCGGGACAGGGTCCTACGAGCAGTACTTC
>once|TRBJ2-7|TRBV11-2|TRBD1
CASSLGLGTGEGEQYF
TGTGCCAGCAGCTTAGGGTTGGGGACAGGGGAGGGCGAGCAGTACTTC
>-|TRBJ1-2|TRBV4-3|-
CASSPDRSTDYGYTF
TGCGCCAGCAGCCCAGACAGGTCGACGGACTATGGCTACACCTTC
>-|TRBJ1-1|TRBV9|-
CASSVVVGPTEAFF
TGTGCCAGCAGCGTAGTTGTAGGGCCCACTGAAGCTTTCTTT
>-|TRBJ2-7|TRBV4-3|TRBD1
CASSHGMGTEAYEQYF
TGCGCCAGCAGCCACGGCATGGGGACAGAGGCCTACGAGCAGTACTTC
>-|TRBJ1-5|TRBV10-3|-
CAISVGEQPQHF
TGTGCCATCAGTGTAGGTGAACAGCCCCAGCATTTT
>-|TRBJ2-5|TRBV4-2|TRBD2
CASSPRLAGGERETQYF
TGTGCCAGCAGCCCCAGACTAGCGGGAGGGGAAAGAGAGACCCAGTACTTC
>few|TRBJ2-1|TRBV2|TRBD2
CATYPTSGSRNEQFF
TGTGCCACGTATCCTACTAGCGGGAGTCGGAATGAGCAGTTCTTC
>-|TRBJ2-2|TRBV7-7|TRBD2
CASSLSLAGLAGYGGTGELFF
TGTGCTAGCAGCTTATCCCTAGCGGGACTAGCGGGATACGGGGGCACCGGGGAGCTGTTTTTT
>-|TRBJ1-2|TRBV29-1|-
CSVFGREDNYGYTF
TGCAGCGTTTTCGGCCGCGAGGATAACTATGGCTACACCTTC
>-|TRBJ2-3|TRBV15|-
CATSRDQITDTQYF
TGTGCCACCAGCAGAGATCAGATCACAGATACGCAGTATTTT
>-|TRBJ1-1|TRBV4-2|-
CASSQEKNTEAFF
TGTGCCAGCAGCCAAGAGAAGAACACTGAAGCTTTCTTT
>-|TRBJ1-4|TRBV19|TRBD1
CASSPRGTGNNEKLFF
TGTGCCAGTAGTCCTCGAGGGACAGGGAATAATGAAAAACTGTTTTTT
>-|TRBJ2-3|TRBV28|TRBD2
CASRPTSGKADTQYF
TGTGCCAGCAGACCAACTAGCGGGAAGGCAGATACGCAGTATTTT
>-|TRBJ1-2|TRBV19|-
CASSILVTGGLGDGYTF
TGTGCCAGTAGTATCCTAGTTACAGGAGGACTAGGCGATGGCTACACCTTC
>-|TRBJ1-1|TRBV5-6|-
CASSLGAGSDTEAFF
TGTGCCAGCAGCTTGGGAGCGGGGTCGGACACTGAAGCTTTCTTT